This record covers a single T cell receptor (beta chain). The CDR3 has 11 amino acids. Germline CDR1 and CDR2: DFQATT and SNEGSKA (reference sequence). Between the trimmed V and J ends, which lost 2 bases and 9 bases, there was a span of 10 bases. TCRdb's copy holds only in-frame clones and misses some; the assay was immunoSEQ multiplex PCR. Of around 40,000 clones listed, over 75% are singletons. These data originate in a study of blood T cell repertoires in COVID-19. Study as a whole: Acute and convalescent COVID-19 specimens originated in the United States, Italy and Spain. The analysed material was cDNA or gDNA that came from T cells, B-cell-depleted T cells, or PBMCs.

Sequenced input: peripheral blood. The receptor's source is a man in his thirties or forties with active or convalescent COVID-19. This chain uses TRBV20-1 with TRBJ1-2, with a weak D call TRBD1 (6 bases). CDR3 residues: CSARRDRSYTF. The DNA of the CDR3 is TGCAGTGCTAGAAGAGACAGGAGCTACACCTTC.